This entry describes one T cell receptor (beta chain). MiXCR was run by TCRdb on the RT-PCR reads, yielding one entry per CDR3 protein. The table lists roughly 550,000 distinct CDR3 sequences, under 25% of them singletons. This record comes from a study of response to subunit inactivated influenza vaccine. Germline CDR1 reads DFQATT; CDR2 reads SNEGSKA (reference sequence). The V gene lost 6 bases and the J gene lost 8 bases, with 16 bases spanning the gap. There are 12 residues in the CDR3. These same records also appear under a second study, on T cells expressing NK-cell markers. That source adds: A 5'RACE template switching approach incorporating UMIs was used to make TCR beta cDNA. In a handful of donors, dominant clonotypes made up about 28.3-65% of CD3+CD56-NKG2C+ cells. Questions lingered over whether expanded NKG2C+ T cell clones were HCMV-specific.

This sequence was found in a man in his fifties or sixties who received an inactivated influenza vaccine. The rearrangement joins TRBV20-1 to TRBJ1-2; D not certain. The sequencing used CD4+ T cells sorted from PBMCs, collected about 11 days after vaccination. This chain's CDR3 is CSAFGFSSGYTF. CDR3 coding DNA: TGCAGTGCCTTCGGTTTCTCCAGCGGCTACACCTTC.